The 9 T cell receptor beta chains below were found in one sample sequenced in a study of T cell responses to AZD1222 COVID-19 vaccine. Produced via immunoSEQ multiplex PCR; TCRdb's table is partial and in-frame only. Of 100,000 to 120,000 clones listed, about 85% are singletons. Specimen: peripheral blood, collected on day 0 of AZD1222 vaccination. The receptors were sampled from an adult in good health.

The chain employs TRBV9 and TRBJ1-3; D is uncertain. From germline, CDR1 is SGDLS and CDR2 YYNGEE. V shed 0 bases and J shed 0 bases, with 13 bases lying between them. The CDR3 has 17 amino acids. The CDR3 sequence is CASSVGAAVSSGNTIYF. In nucleotides, the CDR3 is TGTGCCAGCAGCGTAGGGGCGGCGGTCTCCTCTGGAAACACCATATATTTT. Supplemented by reference TRBV9 and TRBJ1-3, the full variable domain reads DSGVTQTPKHLITATGQRVTLRCSPRSGDLSVYWYQQSLDQGLQFLIQYYNGEERAKGNILERFSAQQFPDLHSELNLSSLELGDSALYFCASSVGAAVSSGNTIYFGEGSWLTVV.

This clone was observed once. The CDR3 region has the DNA TGTGCCAGCACCTCGGGACTAGCGGGAGGAGAGCAGTACTTC. This sequence encodes CASTSGLAGGEQYF. The rearrangement uses TRBV3-1 (or the pseudogene TRBV3-2) and TRBJ2-7, with TRBD2 matching 15 bases. Germline assignment: CDR1 LGHDT and CDR2 YNNKEL (reference sequence). The V and J ends lost 7 bases and 7 bases, in that order; junction bases with no gene match: 5. The CDR3 sequence is 14 residues long.

This clone was counted once. This chain uses TRBV14 with TRBJ1-1, with D maybe TRBD1 (5 bases). The V gene lost 3 bases and the J gene lost 1 base, with 6 bases spanning the gap. Germline CDR1 SGHDN, CDR2 FVKESK. This CDR3 spans 13 amino acids. CDR3 coding DNA: TGTGCCAGCAGCCATACAGGGAACACTGAAGCTTTCTTT. Translating gives CASSHTGNTEAFF. The full variable domain, its missing parts supplied by reference TRBV14 and TRBJ1-1, is EAGVTQFPSHSVIEKGQTVTLRCDPISGHDNLYWYRRVMGKEIKFLLHFVKESKQDESGMPNNRFLAERTGGTYSTLKVQPAELEDSGVYFCASSHTGNTEAFFGQGTRLTVV.

The chain is built from TRBV7-9 and TRBJ1-6, with D unclear. The ends were cut back, 1 base at V and 7 bases at J, with 8 bases in the middle. The germline V gene encodes CDR1 SEHNR and CDR2 FQNEAQ (reference sequence). The CDR3 covers 14 residues. This chain's CDR3 is CASSLEVRNSPLHF. CDR3 DNA: TGTGCCAGCAGCTTAGAGGTCAGAAATTCACCCCTCCACTTT.

The chain employs TRBV11-2 and TRBJ1-4; 10 positions match TRBD1. J gave up 2 bases and V 6 bases, and 6 bases lay outside the gene matches. Germline CDR1 reads SGHAT; CDR2 reads FQNNGV. The CDR3 totals 16 residues. Here the CDR3 DNA reads TGTGCCAGCAGGAGACAGGGGGCATGGACTAATGAAAAACTGTTTTTT. It encodes CASRRQGAWTNEKLFF.

The chain recombines TRBV10-3 with TRBJ1-3, with no clear D. This CDR3 has 15 residues. Germline CDR1 reads ENHRY; CDR2 reads SYGVKD. Trimming pared 1 base from V and 2 bases from J, leaving 9 bases between. In nucleotides, the CDR3 is TGTGCCATCAGTGAGTGGGAGACCACTGGAAACACCATATATTTT. Translation gives CAISEWETTGNTIYF.

The chain uses TRBV3-1 (or the pseudogene TRBV3-2) and TRBJ1-5; no clear D gene. Trimming shortened V by 0 bases and J by 4 bases, and 10 bases separated the two germline ends. This CDR3 region has 15 residues. Germline V gene sequence: CDR1 LGHDT, CDR2 YNNKEL (reference sequence). The CDR3 here is CASSQDNQRNQPQHF. CDR3 DNA sequence: TGTGCCAGCAGCCAAGATAACCAGAGGAATCAGCCCCAGCATTTT.

J is TRBJ1-5 and V is TRBV2; maybe TRBD1 (5 bases). Trimming removed 4 bases from V and 1 base from J, with 5 bases in between. The V gene's germline CDR1 is SNHLY and CDR2 FYNNEI. CDR3 length: 13 residues. The CDR3 loop reads CASSGDSNQPQHF. Here the CDR3 DNA reads TGTGCCAGCAGTGGGGACAGCAATCAGCCCCAGCATTTT.

This clone occurred a few times. The chain joins TRBV28 to TRBJ1-2, with 8 bases identical to TRBD1. V lost 5 bases and J lost 3; bases outside the gene matches: 11. Germline CDR1 and CDR2: MDHEN and SYDVKM. The CDR3 totals 16 residues. CDR3 nucleotide sequence: TGTGCCAGCAGTCTCGCCGGGACAGGAGGATACTATGGCTACACCTTC. Translated: CASSLAGTGGYYGYTF.